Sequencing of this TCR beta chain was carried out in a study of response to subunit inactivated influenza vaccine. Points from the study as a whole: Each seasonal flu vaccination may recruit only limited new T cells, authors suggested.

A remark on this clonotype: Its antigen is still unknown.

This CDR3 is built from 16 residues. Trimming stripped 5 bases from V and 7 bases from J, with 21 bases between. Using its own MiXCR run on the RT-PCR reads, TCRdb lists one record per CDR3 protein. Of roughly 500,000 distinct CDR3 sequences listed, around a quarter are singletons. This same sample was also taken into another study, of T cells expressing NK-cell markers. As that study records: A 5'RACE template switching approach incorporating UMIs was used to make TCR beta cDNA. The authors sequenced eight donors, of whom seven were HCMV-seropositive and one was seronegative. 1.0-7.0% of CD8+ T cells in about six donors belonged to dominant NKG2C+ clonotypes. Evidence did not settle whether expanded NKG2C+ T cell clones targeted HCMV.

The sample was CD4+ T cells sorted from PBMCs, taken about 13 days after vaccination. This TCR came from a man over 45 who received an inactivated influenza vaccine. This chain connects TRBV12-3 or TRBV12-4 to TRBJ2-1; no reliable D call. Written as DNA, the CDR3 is TGTGCCAGCAGTGCCAGTTGGGCGACCTTAGAGAATGAGCAGTTCTTC. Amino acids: CASSASWATLENEQFF.